This T cell receptor (beta chain) comes out of a study of cytomegalovirus exposure and HLA in healthy donors. Whole-study results and caveats: In a later analysis, HLA-C alleles had the fewest associated TCRs, DRB1 alleles the most. Overall, about 160 TCR beta chains were annotated as cytomegalovirus-associated. Through in vitro validation, three CMV-associated chains were shown to be specific for CMV antigens.

With respect to this clone: Its antigen is unidentified.

The PCR ran on 60 Vbeta and 13 Jbeta primers. Profiling relied on immunoSEQ multiplex PCR, and the TCRdb table lists in-frame clones only, not all of them. The data hold 85,000 to 100,000 clones, with approximately 81% observed a single time. The CDR3 covers 16 residues. Trimming removed 4 bases at V and 6 bases at J, with 19 bases between. Germline V gives CDR1 LNHDA, CDR2 SQIVND (reference sequence). The sample was PBMCs. V usage is TRBV19 and J usage is TRBJ2-1, with a possible D match to TRBD2 (5 bases). This receptor was identified in a woman between 35 and 50 years old in good health and CMV-seropositive. CDR3 coding DNA: TGTGCCAGTAGTACCCCCGGACTCGGGAATGCCAATGAGCAGTTCTTC. Translating gives CASSTPGLGNANEQFF. Filled out from reference TRBV19 and TRBJ2-1, the complete variable domain reads DGGITQSPKYLFRKEGQNVTLSCEQNLNHDAMYWYRQDPGQGLRLIYYSQIVNDFQKGDIAEGYSVSREKKESFPLTVTSAQKNPTAFYLCASSTPGLGNANEQFFGPGTRLTVL.